These 17 T cell receptor beta chains share one sample of origin, sequenced in a study of T cells in localized non-small cell lung cancer. Only in-frame clones appear in the TCRdb table, and some are missing; sequencing was by immunoSEQ multiplex PCR. The table has 70,000 to 90,000 clones, around 84% seen once. Material: peripheral blood, obtained before any cancer treatment. All receptors come from a female donor older than 55 with stage I lung adenocarcinoma.

The rearrangement links TRBV5-6 to TRBJ2-5, with 9 bases fitting TRBD1. The assigned J gene may be wrong: the sequence end matches TRBJ2-7 better. CDR1 is SGHDT, CDR2 YYEEEE, per germline. The CDR3 runs to 15 residues. Here the CDR3 DNA reads TGTGCCAGCAGCACGCCGGGACAGGGCAACTACGAGCAGTACTTC. As protein: CASSTPGQGNYEQYF.

The chain is built from TRBV6-6 and TRBJ2-7; no definite D call. V was pared by 5 bases and J by 3 bases, with 5 bases between. There are 11 residues in the CDR3. CDR1 and CDR2 (germline): MNHNY, SVGAGI (reference sequence). The CDR3 is CASSTYYEQYF. The DNA of the CDR3 is TGTGCCAGCAGTACTTACTACGAGCAGTACTTC.

This sequence joins TRBV5-1 and TRBJ1-1; tentative D call: TRBD1 (5 bases). CDR1 and CDR2 (germline): SGHRS, YFSETQ. Trimming took 0 bases from V and 1 from J, leaving 16 bases between them. This CDR3 has 17 residues. CDR3 region: CASSLGLFGARNTEAFF. In DNA form, the CDR3 reads TGCGCCAGCAGCTTGGGGTTATTTGGGGCACGGAACACTGAAGCTTTCTTT.

The V call is TRBV12-5, the J call TRBJ2-3; 11 nucleotides align to TRBD2. Trimming took 0 bases from V and 6 from J; bases not matched to a gene: 2. This CDR3 is built from 15 residues. Germline values: CDR1 LGHNT, CDR2 FRNRAP. CDR3 loop: CASGLVIAGGDTQYF. CDR3 nucleotides: TGTGCTAGTGGTTTGGTAATAGCGGGGGGGGATACGCAGTATTTT.

The V gene is TRBV4-3, the J gene TRBJ2-2, with 7 bases fitting TRBD2. The CDR3 runs to 14 residues. V lost 1 base, J lost 8 bases, and 4 bases stayed unmatched. Germline lookup yields CDR1 LGHNA and CDR2 YSLEER. The CDR3 DNA follows: TGCGCCAGCAGCCAAGGTCCAGCGGGGGGGGAGCTGTTTTTT. Translated: CASSQGPAGGELFF.

The genes are TRBV10-3 and TRBJ2-5, with 7 bases identical to TRBD2. Germline V gives CDR1 ENHRY, CDR2 SYGVKD. CDR3 length equals 15 residues. V was pared by 7 bases and J by 4 bases, with 12 bases of the junction left unmatched. CDR3 in DNA: TGTGCCATCACCCCGGGGGGTTCTCGGGGAGAGACCCAGTACTTC. This translates into CAITPGGSRGETQYF.

The rearrangement links TRBV29-1 to TRBJ1-1, with TRBD1 identical over 10 bases. V shed 7 bases, J shed 5 bases, and the junction held 10 bases outside the gene matches. The length of the CDR3 is 14 residues. From germline, CDR1 is SQVTM and CDR2 ANQGSEA. The chain's CDR3 is CSAILTGGRTEAFF. The CDR3 DNA follows: TGCAGCGCTATCCTGACAGGGGGCAGAACTGAAGCTTTCTTT.

CDR3 nucleotides: TGTGCCATCAGTGAAACGGGAAATCAGCCCCAGCATTTT. Its translation is CAISETGNQPQHF. The chain couples TRBV10-3 to TRBJ1-5; the D is unclear. Per the germline V gene, CDR1 is ENHRY and CDR2 is SYGVKD. CDR3 length equals 13 residues. V shed 3 bases and J shed 4 bases, with 7 bases lying between them.

This chain uses TRBV2 with TRBJ2-7; 8 bases are a match to TRBD1. V was clipped by 5 bases and J by 1 base; unmatched bases: 13. The CDR3 has 17 amino acids. CDR1 is SNHLY, CDR2 FYNNEI, per germline. The CDR3 DNA follows: TGTGCCAGCAGTCACGGGACAGGAAACTCAGATTCCTACGAGCAGTACTTC. As protein: CASSHGTGNSDSYEQYF.

The chain employs TRBV30 and TRBJ1-2; D possibly corresponds to TRBD1 (6 bases). The V end lost 6 bases, the J end lost 0 bases, and 14 bases lay between the germline ends. CDR1 is GTSNPN and CDR2 is SVGIG in the germline V gene (reference sequence). The CDR3 runs to 14 residues. The DNA for the CDR3 is TGTGCCTGCCCTCGACAGGCTACTAACTATGGCTACACCTTC. This codes for CACPRQATNYGYTF.

V gene TRBV18 combines with J gene TRBJ2-2, with 11 bases lining up with TRBD2. Trimming at V came to 1 base and at J to 0 bases, leaving 1 base not matched to a gene. This CDR3 is 17 amino acids long. Per germline, CDR1 KGHSH and CDR2 LQKENI. CDR3 sequence reads: CASSPLTSGTNTGELFF. The CDR3 DNA is TGTGCCAGCTCACCACTGACTAGCGGGACGAACACCGGGGAGCTGTTTTTT.

This chain joins TRBV28 and TRBJ1-2; possible D gene TRBD1, 6 bases. The CDR3 consists of 14 residues. With 6 bases removed from V and 4 bases from J, the gap between germline ends came to 15 bases. Germline V gene lookup returns CDR1 MDHEN and CDR2 SYDVKM. DNA for the CDR3: TGTGCCAGCAGGGACTCCGGGACACTCTATGGCTACACCTTC. As protein: CASRDSGTLYGYTF.

At least ten counts were recorded for this clone. The chain recombines TRBV30 with TRBJ1-1; D gene uncertain. The V gene's germline CDR1 is GTSNPN and CDR2 SVGIG (reference sequence). The CDR3 runs to 11 residues. Trimming cost V 2 bases and J 6 bases, with 7 bases left between them. As DNA, the CDR3 is TGTGCCTGGAGTTCCACAGCTGAAGCTTTCTTT. Protein product: CAWSSTAEAFF.

The chain links TRBV9 to TRBJ2-7; weak D call: TRBD2 (6 bases). V was shortened by 0 bases and J by 3 bases, with 16 bases between the two germline ends. This CDR3 spans 16 amino acids. Per germline, CDR1 SGDLS and CDR2 YYNGEE. The CDR3 nucleotides read TGTGCCAGCAGCGTAGCTCCGGCTAGCGCGTACTACGAGCAGTACTTC. This translates into CASSVAPASAYYEQYF.

This chain links TRBV28 with TRBJ1-1; D not resolved. The CDR3 length is 13 residues. Trimming removed 5 bases from V and 4 bases from J, with 11 bases in between. Germline V gene sequence: CDR1 MDHEN, CDR2 SYDVKM. This chain's CDR3 is CASSTPIGTEAFF. The CDR3 nucleotides are TGTGCCAGCAGTACCCCAATTGGCACTGAAGCTTTCTTT.

This rearrangement joins TRBV2 to TRBJ2-4, with D maybe TRBD1 (5 bases). V was shortened by 4 bases and J by 0 bases, with 13 bases between the two germline ends. CDR1 and CDR2 (germline): SNHLY, FYNNEI. The CDR3 is 16 residues long. The CDR3: CASSGNRRGAKNIQYF. CDR3 nucleotide sequence: TGTGCCAGCAGTGGAAACCGAAGGGGAGCCAAAAACATTCAGTACTTC.

This chain links TRBV4-1 with TRBJ2-7, with unresolved D. Deletions cut 1 base from V and 2 bases from J, with 6 bases between. The CDR3 extends over 13 amino acids. CDR1 and CDR2 from the germline V gene are MGHRA and YSYEKL. The DNA of the CDR3 is TGCGCCAGCAGCCAAGTCCTCACCTACGAGCAGTACTTC. This gives the protein CASSQVLTYEQYF.